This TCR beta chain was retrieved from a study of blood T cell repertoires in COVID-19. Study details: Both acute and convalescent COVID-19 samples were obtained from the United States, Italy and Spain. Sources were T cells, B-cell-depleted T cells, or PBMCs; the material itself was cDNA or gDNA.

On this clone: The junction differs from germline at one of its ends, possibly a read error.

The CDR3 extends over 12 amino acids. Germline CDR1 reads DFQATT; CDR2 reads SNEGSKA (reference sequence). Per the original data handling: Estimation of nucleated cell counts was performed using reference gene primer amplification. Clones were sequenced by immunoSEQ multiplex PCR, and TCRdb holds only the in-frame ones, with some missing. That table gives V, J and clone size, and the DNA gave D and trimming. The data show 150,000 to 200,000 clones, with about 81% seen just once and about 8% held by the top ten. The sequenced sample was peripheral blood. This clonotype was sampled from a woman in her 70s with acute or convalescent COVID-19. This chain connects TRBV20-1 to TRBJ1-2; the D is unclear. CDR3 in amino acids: CSASNPNYGYTF. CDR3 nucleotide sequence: TGCAGTGCTAGTAATCCTAATTATGGCTACACCTTC.